This T cell receptor (beta chain) is from a study of blood T cell repertoires in COVID-19. Study context: Specimens from acute and convalescent COVID-19 originated in the United States, Italy and Spain.

In the authors' methods: Reference gene primer amplification in the assay estimated nucleated cell counts. This table comes from immunoSEQ multiplex PCR, and its TCRdb copy is limited to in-frame clones, with some not included. V and J calls and clone size are those listed in that table; D and trimming were worked out from the DNA. The data hold more than 300,000 clones, with around nine tenths observed a single time. The CDR3 covers 17 residues. V lost 6 bases to trimming and J lost 3 bases, with 23 bases between them. Germline CDR1 reads MRHNA; CDR2 reads SNTAGT. What was sequenced was peripheral blood. This TCR derives from a woman in her sixties or seventies with COVID-19, enrolled during active disease. The rearrangement joins TRBV6-4 to TRBJ1-2; D is uncertain. The CDR3 nucleotides read TGTGCCAGCAGCGTTTTCGGGAGGGTGGGTTTGGACTATGGCTACACCTTC. This gives the protein CASSVFGRVGLDYGYTF.